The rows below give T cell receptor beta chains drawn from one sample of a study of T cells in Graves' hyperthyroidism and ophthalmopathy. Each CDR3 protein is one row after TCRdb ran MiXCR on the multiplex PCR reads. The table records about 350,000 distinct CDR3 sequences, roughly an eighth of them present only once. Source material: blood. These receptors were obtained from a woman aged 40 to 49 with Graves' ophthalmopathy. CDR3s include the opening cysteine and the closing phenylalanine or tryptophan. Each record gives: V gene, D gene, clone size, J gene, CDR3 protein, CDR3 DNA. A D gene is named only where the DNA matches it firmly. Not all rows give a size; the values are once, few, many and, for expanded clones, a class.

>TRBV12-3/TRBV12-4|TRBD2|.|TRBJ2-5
CASSFLLGGESPVTQYF
TGTGCCAGCAGTTTTCTACTGGGGGGGGAATCTCCAGTGACCCAGTACTTC
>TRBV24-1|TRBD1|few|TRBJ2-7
CATSPGQVGGQYF
TGTGCCACCAGTCCGGGACAGGTGGGTGGGCAGTACTTC
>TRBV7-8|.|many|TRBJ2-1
CASSLDLGGLEQFF
TGTGCCAGCAGCTTAGATTTGGGGGGCCTTGAGCAGTTCTTC
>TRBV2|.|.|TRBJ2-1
CASTNRDYNEQFF
TGTGCCAGCACCAACCGCGACTACAATGAGCAGTTCTTC
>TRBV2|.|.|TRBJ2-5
CASSTAGKRQETQYF
TGTGCCAGCAGTACCGCGGGCAAGCGACAAGAGACCCAGTACTTC
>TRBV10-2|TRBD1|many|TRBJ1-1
CASSPPTGRNTEAFF
TGCGCCAGCAGTCCACCGACAGGGAGGAACACTGAAGCTTTCTTT
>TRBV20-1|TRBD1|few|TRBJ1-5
CSAREGQFISPQHF
TGCAGTGCTAGAGAGGGACAGTTTATCAGCCCCCAGCATTTT
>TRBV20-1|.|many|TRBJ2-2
CSARGTRRTGELFF
TGCAGTGCTAGAGGGACCCGGAGGACCGGGGAGCTGTTTTTT
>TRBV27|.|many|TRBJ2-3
CASSPWAETDTQYF
TGTGCCAGCAGCCCTTGGGCGGAGACAGATACGCAGTATTTT
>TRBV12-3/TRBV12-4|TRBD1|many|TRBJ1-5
CASSLLAGGYQPQHF
TGTGCCAGCAGTTTATTGGCAGGGGGCTATCAGCCCCAGCATTTT
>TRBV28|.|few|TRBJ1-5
CASRSQGSQPQHF
TGTGCCAGCAGATCCCAGGGGTCTCAGCCCCAGCATTTT
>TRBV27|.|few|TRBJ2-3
CASSLRRDSTDTQYF
TGTGCCAGCAGTTTACGGCGAGACAGCACAGATACGCAGTATTTT
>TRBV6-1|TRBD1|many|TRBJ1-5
CASSKIGQGSNQPQHF
TGTGCCAGCAGTAAAATCGGACAGGGGAGCAATCAGCCCCAGCATTTT
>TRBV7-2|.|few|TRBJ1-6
CASSLGGMQPSSLHF
TGTGCCAGCAGCTTAGGGGGGATGCAGCCTTCGAGCCTCCACTTT
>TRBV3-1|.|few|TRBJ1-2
CASSQERTPNFHGYTF
TGTGCCAGCAGCCAAGAGAGAACACCAAACTTCCATGGCTACACCTTC
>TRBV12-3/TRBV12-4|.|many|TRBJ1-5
CASSFRGGNQPQHF
TGTGCCAGCAGTTTTAGGGGGGGCAATCAGCCCCAGCATTTT
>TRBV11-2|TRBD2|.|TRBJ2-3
CASSWGAGGRTDTQYF
TGTGCCAGCAGCTGGGGGGCGGGGGGCCGCACAGATACGCAGTATTTT
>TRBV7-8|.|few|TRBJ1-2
CASSSADSILPDGYTF
TGTGCCAGCAGCTCCGCGGACAGTATACTACCTGATGGCTACACCTTC
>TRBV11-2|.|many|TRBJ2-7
CASSSRRVSYEQYF
TGTGCCAGCAGCTCGAGGAGGGTTAGCTACGAGCAGTACTTC
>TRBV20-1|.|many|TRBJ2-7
CSARDVRDPLYEQYF
TGCAGTGCTAGAGATGTCCGGGACCCCCTCTACGAGCAGTACTTC
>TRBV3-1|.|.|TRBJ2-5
CASSLYEGVKETQHF
TGTGCCAGCAGCCTCTATGAGGGCGTGAAAGAGACCCAGCACTTC
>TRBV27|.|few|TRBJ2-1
CASSWGALTQLGNEQFF
TGTGCCAGCAGTTGGGGGGCCCTCACGCAACTTGGCAATGAGCAGTTCTTC
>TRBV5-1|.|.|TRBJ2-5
CASSLVGYIETQYF
TGCGCCAGCAGCTTGGTGGGCTATATAGAGACCCAGTACTTC
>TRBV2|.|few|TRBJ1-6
CASSEDRDSPLHF
TGTGCCAGCAGTGAAGACCGAGATTCACCCCTCCACTTT
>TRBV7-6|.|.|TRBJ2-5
CAGSLGWRNQETQYF
TGTGCCGGCAGCTTAGGGTGGCGGAACCAAGAGACCCAGTACTTC
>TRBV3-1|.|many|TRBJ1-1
CASVRAGALNTEAFF
TGTGCCAGCGTTCGGGCAGGGGCCTTGAACACTGAAGCTTTCTTT
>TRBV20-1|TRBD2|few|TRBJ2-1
CSAGSGGAYNEQFF
TGCAGTGCTGGTAGCGGGGGAGCCTACAATGAGCAGTTCTTC
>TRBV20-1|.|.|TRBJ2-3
CSARDIAGAITDTQYF
TGCAGTGCTAGAGATATAGCTGGTGCCATCACAGATACGCAGTATTTT
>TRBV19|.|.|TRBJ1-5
CASSTPEGSNQPQHF
TGTGCCAGTAGTACCCCCGAGGGGAGCAATCAGCCCCAGCATTTT
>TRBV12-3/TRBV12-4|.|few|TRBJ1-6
CASSFVFNSPLHF
TGTGCCAGCAGTTTTGTCTTTAATTCACCCCTCCACTTT
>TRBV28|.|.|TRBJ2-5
CASSQTSPETQYF
TGTGCCAGCAGTCAAACTAGCCCGGAGACCCAGTACTTC
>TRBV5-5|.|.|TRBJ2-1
CASSFPETDNEQFF
TGTGCCAGCAGCTTCCCAGAGACAGACAATGAGCAGTTCTTC
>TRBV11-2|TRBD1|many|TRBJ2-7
CASSGVGQGAYEQYF
TGTGCCAGCAGCGGAGTCGGACAGGGGGCCTACGAGCAGTACTTC
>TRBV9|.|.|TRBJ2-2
CASSVVGLGTGELFF
TGTGCCAGCAGCGTAGTAGGGCTGGGCACCGGGGAGCTGTTTTTT
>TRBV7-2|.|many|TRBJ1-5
CASSLTSGWNQPQHF
TGTGCCAGCAGCTTAACGTCAGGGTGGAATCAGCCCCAGCATTTT
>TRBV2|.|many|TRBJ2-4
CASSETSPGQLAKNIQYF
TGTGCCAGCAGTGAAACAAGCCCGGGACAACTAGCCAAAAACATTCAGTACTTC
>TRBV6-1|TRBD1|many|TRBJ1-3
CASTLQGPYHSGNTIYF
TGTGCCAGCACCCTACAGGGGCCCTACCACTCTGGAAACACCATATATTTT
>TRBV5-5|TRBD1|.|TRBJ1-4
CASSLRHKDRVSEKLFF
TGTGCCAGCAGCTTGAGGCACAAAGACAGGGTGAGCGAAAAACTGTTTTTT
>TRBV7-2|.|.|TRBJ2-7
CASSLGGFLSYEQYF
TGTGCCAGCAGCTTAGGAGGGTTTTTGAGCTACGAGCAGTACTTC
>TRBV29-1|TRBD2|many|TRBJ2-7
CSVDISSGSREQYF
TGCAGCGTTGATATTTCTAGCGGGAGTCGCGAGCAGTACTTC
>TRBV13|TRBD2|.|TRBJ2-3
CASSLGLAGGSTDTQYF
TGTGCCAGCAGCTTAGGCCTAGCGGGGGGGAGCACAGATACGCAGTATTTT
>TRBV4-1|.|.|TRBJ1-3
CASSQGYRNSGNTIYF
TGCGCCAGCAGCCAAGGCTACAGGAACTCTGGAAACACCATATATTTT
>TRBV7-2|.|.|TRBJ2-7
CASSFPGGNIYEQYF
TGTGCCAGCAGCTTTCCTGGAGGGAACATCTACGAGCAGTACTTC
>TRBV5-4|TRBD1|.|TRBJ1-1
CASRQGTGSNTEAFF
TGTGCCAGCAGACAGGGGACAGGCAGTAACACTGAAGCTTTCTTT
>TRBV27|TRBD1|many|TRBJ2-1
CASSAHRGSSYNEQFF
TGTGCCAGCAGTGCACACAGGGGGAGCTCCTACAATGAGCAGTTCTTC